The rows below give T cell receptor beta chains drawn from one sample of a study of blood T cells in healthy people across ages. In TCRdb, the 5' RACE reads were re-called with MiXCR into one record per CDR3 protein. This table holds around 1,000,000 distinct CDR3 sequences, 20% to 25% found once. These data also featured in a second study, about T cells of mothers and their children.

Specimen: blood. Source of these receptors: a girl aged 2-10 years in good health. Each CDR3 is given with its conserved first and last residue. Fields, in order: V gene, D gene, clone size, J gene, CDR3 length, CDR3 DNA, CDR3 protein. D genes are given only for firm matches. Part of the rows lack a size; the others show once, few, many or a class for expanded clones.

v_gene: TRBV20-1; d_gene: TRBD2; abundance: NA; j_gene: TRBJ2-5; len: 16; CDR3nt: TGCAGTGCTACCCCCTCTACGGGACTAGTAATTAAGACCCAGTACTTC; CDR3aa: CSATPSTGLVIKTQYF
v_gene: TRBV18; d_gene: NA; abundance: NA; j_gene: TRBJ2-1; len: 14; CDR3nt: TGTGCCAGCCACGGGACATTGTCCTACAATGAGCAGTTCTTC; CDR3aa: CASHGTLSYNEQFF
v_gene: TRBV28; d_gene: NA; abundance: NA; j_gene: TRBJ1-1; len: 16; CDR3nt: TGTGCCAGCAGTTTTGTGGCCGGGGCAATGAACACTGAAGCTTTCTTT; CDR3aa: CASSFVAGAMNTEAFF
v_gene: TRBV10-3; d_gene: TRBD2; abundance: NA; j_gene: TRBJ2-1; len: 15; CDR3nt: TGTGCCATCTCATTAGCGGGGGGGCCGAACAATGAGCAGTTCTTC; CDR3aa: CAISLAGGPNNEQFF
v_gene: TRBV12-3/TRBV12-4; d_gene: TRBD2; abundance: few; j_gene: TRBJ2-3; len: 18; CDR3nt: TGTGCCAGCAGTTTACGGCTAGCGGGTCCAACTAGCACAGATACGCAGTATTTT; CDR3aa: CASSLRLAGPTSTDTQYF
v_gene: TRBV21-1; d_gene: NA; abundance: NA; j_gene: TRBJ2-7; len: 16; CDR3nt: TGTGCCAGCAGCACCCCAGGACAGAGGGAGTCCTACGAGCAGTACTTC; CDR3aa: CASSTPGQRESYEQYF
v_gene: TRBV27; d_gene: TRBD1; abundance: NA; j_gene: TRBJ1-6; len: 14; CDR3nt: TGTGCCAGCAGTTTACGGACAGGGGGAACACCCCTCCACTTT; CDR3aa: CASSLRTGGTPLHF
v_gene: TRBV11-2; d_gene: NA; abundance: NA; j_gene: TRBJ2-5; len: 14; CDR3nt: TGTGCCAGCAGCTATGAGGCGGACCAAGAGACCCAGTACTTC; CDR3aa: CASSYEADQETQYF
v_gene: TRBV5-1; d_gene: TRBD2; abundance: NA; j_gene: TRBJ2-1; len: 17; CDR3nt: TGCGCCAGCAGCTTGGCCCGGCTAGCGGACTCCTACAATGAGCAGTTCTTC; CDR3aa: CASSLARLADSYNEQFF
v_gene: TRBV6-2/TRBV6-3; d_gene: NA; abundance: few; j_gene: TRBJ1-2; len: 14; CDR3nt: TGTGCCAGCAGTTTGGGGGGACGGAGCTATGGCTACACCTTC; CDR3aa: CASSLGGRSYGYTF
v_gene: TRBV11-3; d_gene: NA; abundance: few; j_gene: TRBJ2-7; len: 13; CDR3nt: TGTGCCAGCAGCGGCGGATTCGCCTACGAGCAGTACTTC; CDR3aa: CASSGGFAYEQYF
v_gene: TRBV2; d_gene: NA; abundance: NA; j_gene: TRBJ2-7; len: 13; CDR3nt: TGTGCCAGCACCCACCCTAGCTCCTACGAGCAGTACTTC; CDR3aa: CASTHPSSYEQYF
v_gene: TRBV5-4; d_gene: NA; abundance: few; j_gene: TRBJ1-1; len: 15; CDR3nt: TGTGCCAGCAGCTTCGACCCTGAGGGGGACACTGAAGCTTTCTTT; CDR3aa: CASSFDPEGDTEAFF
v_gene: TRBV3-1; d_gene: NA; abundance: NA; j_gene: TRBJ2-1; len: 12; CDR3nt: TGTGCCAGCAGCCATATGGACCGGGCTTCCACCTTC; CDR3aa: CASSHMDRASTF
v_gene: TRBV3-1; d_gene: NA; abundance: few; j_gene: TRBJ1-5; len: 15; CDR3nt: TGTGCCAGCAGCCAAGACTTGGGACCTAATCAGCCCCAGCATTTT; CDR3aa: CASSQDLGPNQPQHF
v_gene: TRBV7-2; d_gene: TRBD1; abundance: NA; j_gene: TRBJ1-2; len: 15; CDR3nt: TGTGCCAGCAGCCTTGGGACAGTTGTAACGTCTGGCTACACCTTC; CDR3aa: CASSLGTVVTSGYTF
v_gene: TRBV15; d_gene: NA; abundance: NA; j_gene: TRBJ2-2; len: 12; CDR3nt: TGTGCCACCAGCAGAGTTGGCGGGGAGCTGTTTTTT; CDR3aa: CATSRVGGELFF
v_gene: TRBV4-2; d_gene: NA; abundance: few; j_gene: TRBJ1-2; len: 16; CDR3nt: TGTGCCAGCAGCCACCACTTGGAGGGCGGCCCGCAAGGCTACACCTTC; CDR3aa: CASSHHLEGGPQGYTF
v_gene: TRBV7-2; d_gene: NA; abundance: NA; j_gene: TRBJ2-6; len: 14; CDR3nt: TGTGCCAGCTTAGTGCCGTCTGGGGCCAACGTCCTGACTTTC; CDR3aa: CASLVPSGANVLTF
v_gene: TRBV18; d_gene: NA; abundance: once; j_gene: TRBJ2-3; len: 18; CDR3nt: TGTGCCAGCCCACCGACGACAAAATCACAGGAGTACACAGATACGCAGTATTTT; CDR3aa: CASPPTTKSQEYTDTQYF
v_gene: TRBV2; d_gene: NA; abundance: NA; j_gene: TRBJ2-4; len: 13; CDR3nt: TGTGCCAGCAGTGACGACGAGGGGGACATTCAGTACTTC; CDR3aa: CASSDDEGDIQYF
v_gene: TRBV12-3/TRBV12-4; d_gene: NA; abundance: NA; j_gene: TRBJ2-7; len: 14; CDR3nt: TGTGCCAGCGGAACCCCGCGGGGAATAGGCGAGCAGTACTTC; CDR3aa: CASGTPRGIGEQYF
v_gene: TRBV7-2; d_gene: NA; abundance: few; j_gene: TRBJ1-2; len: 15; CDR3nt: TGTGCCAGCAGCCCTACCGGCGGGCGAACGGATGGCTACACCTTC; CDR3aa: CASSPTGGRTDGYTF
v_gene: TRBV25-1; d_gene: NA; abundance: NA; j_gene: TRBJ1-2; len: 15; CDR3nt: TGTGCCAGCAGTGAATATAGTTTCGGGGAGCGTGGCTACACCTTC; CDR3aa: CASSEYSFGERGYTF
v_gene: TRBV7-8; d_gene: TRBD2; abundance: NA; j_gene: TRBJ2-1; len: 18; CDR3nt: TGTGCCAGCAGCTTAGGGTTTAGCGGGAGGTCCCGATACAATGAGCAGTTCTTC; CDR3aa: CASSLGFSGRSRYNEQFF
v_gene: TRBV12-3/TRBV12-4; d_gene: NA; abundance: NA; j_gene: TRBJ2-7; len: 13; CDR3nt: TGTGCCAGCAGTCATACAGAGGCCTACGAGCAGTACTTC; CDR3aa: CASSHTEAYEQYF
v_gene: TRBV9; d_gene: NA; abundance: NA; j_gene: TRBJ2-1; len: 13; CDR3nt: TGTGCCAGCAGCGTAGGGGGTAGTATGGTGCAGTTCTTC; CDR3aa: CASSVGGSMVQFF
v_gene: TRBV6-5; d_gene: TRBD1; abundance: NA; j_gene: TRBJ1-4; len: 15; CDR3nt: TGTGCCAGCAGTTCCAGGGGGACAACTAATGAAAAACTGTTTTTT; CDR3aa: CASSSRGTTNEKLFF
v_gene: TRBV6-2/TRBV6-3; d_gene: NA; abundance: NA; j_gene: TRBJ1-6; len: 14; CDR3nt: TGTGCCAGCAGCGACAGGACCGTACTAAGGCCGCTCCACTTT; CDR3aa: CASSDRTVLRPLHF
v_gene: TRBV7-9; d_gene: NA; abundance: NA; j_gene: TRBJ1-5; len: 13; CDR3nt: TGTGCCAGCACTGGGCTGAGCAATCAGCCCCAGCATTTT; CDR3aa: CASTGLSNQPQHF
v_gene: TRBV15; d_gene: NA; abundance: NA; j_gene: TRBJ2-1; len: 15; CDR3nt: TGTGCCACCAGCAGAGATCAGGTTCTCTACAATGAGCAGTTCTTC; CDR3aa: CATSRDQVLYNEQFF
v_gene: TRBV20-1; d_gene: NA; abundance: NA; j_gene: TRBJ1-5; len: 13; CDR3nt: TGCAGTGCTCAGTACGGACTTGATCAGCCCCAGCATTTT; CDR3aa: CSAQYGLDQPQHF
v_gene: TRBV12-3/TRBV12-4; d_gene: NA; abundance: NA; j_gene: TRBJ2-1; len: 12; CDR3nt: TGTGCCAGCAGTTTAAGTAGTGGTTTACAGTTCTTC; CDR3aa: CASSLSSGLQFF
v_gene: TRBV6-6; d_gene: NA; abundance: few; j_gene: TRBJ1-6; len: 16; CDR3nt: TGTGCCAGCAGACGCGGACGGGACACCTATAATTCACCCCTCCACTTT; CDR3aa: CASRRGRDTYNSPLHF
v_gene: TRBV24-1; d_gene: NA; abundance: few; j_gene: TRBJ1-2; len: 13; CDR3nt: TGTGCCACCAGTGATTTCGCAGGGGCTGGCTACACCTTC; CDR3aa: CATSDFAGAGYTF
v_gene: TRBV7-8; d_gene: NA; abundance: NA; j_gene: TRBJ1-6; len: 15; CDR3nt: TGTGCCAGCAGCTTATTTGTGTTTACTGATTCACCCCTCCACTTT; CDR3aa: CASSLFVFTDSPLHF
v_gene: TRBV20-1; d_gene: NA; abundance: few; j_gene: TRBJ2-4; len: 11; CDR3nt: TGCAGTGCTAGTACCAGAAACATTCAGTACTTC; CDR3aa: CSASTRNIQYF
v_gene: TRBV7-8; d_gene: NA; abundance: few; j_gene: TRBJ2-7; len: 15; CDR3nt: TGTGCCAGCAGTACGACAGATGATAACTCCTACGAGCAGTACTTC; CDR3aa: CASSTTDDNSYEQYF
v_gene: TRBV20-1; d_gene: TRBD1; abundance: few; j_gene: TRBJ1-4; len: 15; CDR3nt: TGCAGTGCTACCCGTTCGGGACAGATTAATGAAAAACTGTTTTTT; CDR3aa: CSATRSGQINEKLFF
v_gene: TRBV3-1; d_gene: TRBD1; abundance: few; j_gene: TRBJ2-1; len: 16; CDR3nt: TGTGCCAGCAGCCGGGCCGGGACAGGAGTTGTCAATGAGCAGTTCTTC; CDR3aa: CASSRAGTGVVNEQFF
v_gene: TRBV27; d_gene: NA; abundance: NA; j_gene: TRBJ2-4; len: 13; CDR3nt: TGTGCCAGCAGTGCAGGGCCCCAAAACATTCAGTACTTC; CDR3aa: CASSAGPQNIQYF
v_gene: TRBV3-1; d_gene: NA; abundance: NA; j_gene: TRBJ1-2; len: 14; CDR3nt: TGTGCCAGCAGCCCCTATCTACTGGAGGATAGCTACACCTTC; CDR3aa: CASSPYLLEDSYTF
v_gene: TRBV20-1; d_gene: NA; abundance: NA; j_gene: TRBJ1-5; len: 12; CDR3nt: TGCAGTGCTACTATGGGAGATCAGCCCCAGCATTTT; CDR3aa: CSATMGDQPQHF